This passage covers 27 T cell receptor beta chains from one sample sequenced in a study of blood T cell repertoires in COVID-19. The data were produced by immunoSEQ multiplex PCR, yet TCRdb's version contains in-frame clones alone and is incomplete. The table has under 200,000 clones, around 86% seen once. Sequencing was carried out using peripheral blood. These receptors came from a woman older than 75 with COVID-19, enrolled during active disease.

The J gene is TRBJ2-3, the V gene TRBV11-2; TRBD2 aligns across 10 bases. With V trimmed by 1 base and J by 5 bases, 6 bases remained unmatched. The CDR3 has 16 amino acids. Germline V gene sequence: CDR1 SGHAT, CDR2 FQNNGV. The CDR3 sequence is CASSLGASGSVDTQYF. The CDR3 DNA reads TGTGCCAGCAGCTTAGGAGCTAGCGGGAGTGTAGATACGCAGTATTTT. Full variable domain (remainder filled in from reference TRBV11-2 and TRBJ2-3): EAGVAQSPRYKIIEKRQSVAFWCNPISGHATLYWYQQILGQGPKLLIQFQNNGVVDDSQLPKDRFSAERLKGVDSTLKIQPAKLEDSAVYLCASSLGASGSVDTQYFGPGTRLTVL.

This chain uses TRBV5-1 with TRBJ1-4; 9 nucleotides line up with TRBD1. The CDR3 is 14 amino acids. CDR1 and CDR2 (germline): SGHRS, YFSETQ. Unmatched junction bases numbered 4, after V lost 2 bases and J lost 8 bases. The CDR3 here is CASSLQGAREKLFF. In DNA, the CDR3 is TGCGCCAGCAGCTTACAGGGGGCGAGGGAAAAACTGTTTTTT.

The chain recombines TRBV19 with TRBJ2-7; 8 nucleotides match TRBD1. This CDR3 comprises 13 residues. The V gene end was trimmed by 6 bases and the J gene end by 6 bases; junction bases not matched to a gene: 7. From germline, CDR1 is LNHDA and CDR2 SQIVND (reference sequence). The CDR3 DNA sequence: TGTGCCAGTAGAGGAAGCAGGGGGCGCGAGCAGTACTTC. It encodes CASRGSRGREQYF.

The rearrangement links TRBV7-2 to TRBJ2-3, with D maybe TRBD1 (5 bases). V lost 2 bases and J lost 3, with 9 bases in between. The CDR3 sequence is 14 residues long. Germline CDR1 reads SGHTA; CDR2 reads FQGNSA. The CDR3 bases are TGTGCCAGCAGCTTACAGGGTAGAACAGATACGCAGTATTTT. Its protein product is CASSLQGRTDTQYF.

Here the CDR3 reads CASSDGQGAVETQYF. The CDR3 bases are TGTGCCAGCAGTGACGGACAGGGGGCTGTGGAGACCCAGTACTTC. V is TRBV6-4 and J is TRBJ2-5; 11 nucleotides match TRBD1. Trimming removed 2 bases from V and 5 bases from J; junction bases left unmatched: 4. The CDR3 consists of 15 residues. Germline V gene lookup returns CDR1 MRHNA and CDR2 SNTAGT.

V usage is TRBV7-8 and J usage is TRBJ1-5, with 7 bases identical to TRBD1. This CDR3 has 15 residues. Per germline, CDR1 SGHVS and CDR2 FQNEAQ. V was pared by 0 bases and J by 6 bases, with 5 bases of the junction left unmatched. CDR3 DNA: TGTGCCAGCAGCTTAGCAGGGGCAGGGGGTCAGCCCCAGCATTTT. Translated: CASSLAGAGGQPQHF. The full variable domain, in which reference TRBV7-8 and TRBJ1-5 provide the parts outside the CDR3, is GAGVSQSPRYKVAKRGQDVALRCDPISGHVSLFWYQQALGQGPEFLTYFQNEAQLDKSGLPSDRFFAERPEGSVSTLKIQRTQQEDSAVYLCASSLAGAGGQPQHFGDGTRLSIL.

This clone was counted many times. This chain connects TRBV28 to TRBJ1-2; 7 bases line up with TRBD1. Germline V gene sequence: CDR1 MDHEN, CDR2 SYDVKM. The CDR3 length is 17 residues. After removal of 3 bases from V and 2 bases from J, the junction contained 12 bases not matched to a gene. CDR3: CASSLVKGAKGNYGYTF. For the CDR3, the DNA is TGTGCCAGCAGTTTGGTCAAGGGGGCTAAAGGGAACTATGGCTACACCTTC.

V usage is TRBV5-6 and J usage is TRBJ2-3, with unresolved D. Per the germline V gene, CDR1 is SGHDT and CDR2 is YYEEEE. V gave up 2 bases and J gave up 4 bases, with 11 bases separating them. This CDR3 region has 14 residues. CDR3 sequence reads: CASSFNGVADTQYF. For the CDR3, the DNA is TGTGCCAGCAGCTTTAACGGAGTTGCAGATACGCAGTATTTT.

The V and J genes are TRBV4-3 and TRBJ1-2; D gene unclear. CDR3 length equals 14 residues. Germline V gene lookup returns CDR1 LGHNA and CDR2 YSLEER. V lost 1 base, J lost 6 bases, and 12 bases lay in between. The CDR3 region is CASSQVSGSDGYTF. For the CDR3, the DNA is TGCGCCAGCAGCCAAGTTTCCGGGTCCGATGGCTACACCTTC.

This clone was seen just once. The chain has TRBV6-5 and TRBJ2-7; 12 bases map to TRBD1. The CDR3 runs to 15 residues. CDR1 is MNHEY, CDR2 SVGAGI, per germline. V gave up 0 bases and J gave up 6 bases; unmatched junction bases: 3. The DNA of the CDR3 is TGTGCCAGCAGTTACTCTGGGACAGGGGGCGGCGAGCAGTACTTC. It is translated as CASSYSGTGGGEQYF.

This chain uses TRBV5-6 with TRBJ1-2; D is undetermined. Trimming took 2 bases from V and 5 from J, leaving 7 bases between them. This CDR3 comprises 12 residues. Germline CDR1 reads SGHDT; CDR2 reads YYEEEE. The CDR3 nucleotides are TGTGCCAGCAGCTTAACAGATTATGGCTACACCTTC. It codes for CASSLTDYGYTF.

This clone showed up just a few times. The chain uses TRBV5-5 and TRBJ1-5; 11 nucleotides agree with TRBD1. The trim removed 4 bases at V and 9 bases at J, leaving 9 bases unmatched. The germline V gene has CDR1 SGHKS and CDR2 YYEKEE (reference sequence). The CDR3 runs to 15 residues. The CDR3 here is CASSPDRGPWRPQHF. The CDR3 nucleotides are TGTGCCAGCAGCCCGGACAGGGGGCCATGGCGGCCCCAGCATTTT.

This sequence joins TRBV7-2 and TRBJ1-2, with 8 bases identical to TRBD1. This CDR3 spans 12 amino acids. The junction had 2 bases not matched to a gene; V was cut back by 3 bases and J by 8 bases. CDR1 SGHTA and CDR2 FQGNSA come from the germline V gene. The CDR3 nucleotides read TGTGCCAGCAGCTTGGGGACAGGCGGCTACACCTTC. As protein: CASSLGTGGYTF. Together with reference TRBV7-2 and TRBJ1-2, the CDR3 gives the full variable domain: GAGVSQSPSNKVTEKGKDVELRCDPISGHTALYWYRQSLGQGLEFLIYFQGNSAPDKSGLPSDRFSAERTGGSVSTLTIQRTQQEDSAVYLCASSLGTGGYTFGSGTRLTVV.

The rearrangement joins TRBV19 to TRBJ1-2, with 7 bases identical to TRBD1. The CDR3 runs to 12 residues. From germline, CDR1 is LNHDA and CDR2 SQIVND (reference sequence). V trimming: 8 bases; J trimming: 2 bases; junction bases outside the gene matches: 2. CDR3 region: CASQQGNYGYTF. The CDR3 coding sequence is TGTGCCAGTCAACAGGGGAACTATGGCTACACCTTC.

This CDR3 is CASRGLAGGFLRDTGELFF. The CDR3, as DNA: TGCGCCAGCAGAGGACTAGCGGGAGGGTTTCTTCGGGACACCGGGGAGCTGTTTTTT. The rearrangement links TRBV5-1 to TRBJ2-2, with 15 positions matching TRBD2. The germline V gene has CDR1 SGHRS and CDR2 YFSETQ. V shed 5 bases and J 3 bases; nucleotides not matched to a gene: 11. The CDR3 consists of 19 residues. Using reference TRBV5-1 and TRBJ2-2 for the parts outside the CDR3, the full variable domain is KAGVTQTPRYLIKTRGQQVTLSCSPISGHRSVSWYQQTPGQGLQFLFEYFSETQRNKGNFPGRFSGRQFSNSRSEMNVSTLELGDSALYLCASRGLAGGFLRDTGELFFGEGSRLTVL.

The sample holds a few counts of this clone. The chain carries TRBV19 and TRBJ1-3; possible D gene TRBD1, 6 bases. Trimming took 6 bases from V and 0 from J, leaving 12 bases between them. The CDR3 totals 15 residues. Germline V gene data show CDR1 as LNHDA and CDR2 as SQIVND (reference sequence). As DNA, the CDR3 is TGTGCCAGTAGGGTTGACAGGTACTCTGGAAACACCATATATTTT. Its translation: CASRVDRYSGNTIYF.

The V call is TRBV4-2, the J call TRBJ2-2; TRBD2 matches at 7 bases. Germline trimming cut 7 bases from V and 1 base from J; bases unmatched to any gene: 3. Germline V gene data show CDR1 as LGHNA and CDR2 as YNFKEQ. The CDR3 is made up of 14 amino acids. The CDR3 nucleotides read TGTGCCAGCAAGGCTAGCGGGAACACCGGGGAGCTGTTTTTT. Its protein product is CASKASGNTGELFF.

V and J are TRBV29-1 and TRBJ2-5; the match to TRBD2 covers 7 bases. The length of the CDR3 is 13 residues. Germline trimming cut 2 bases from V and 7 bases from J; bases unmatched to any gene: 7. Germline V gives CDR1 SQVTM, CDR2 ANQGSEA. CDR3 sequence: CSVELAREGTQYF. CDR3 sequence (DNA): TGCAGCGTTGAACTGGCCAGGGAGGGGACCCAGTACTTC.

V is TRBV11-2 and J is TRBJ2-1; 10 nucleotides align to TRBD2. This CDR3 has 17 amino acids. The germline V gene has CDR1 SGHAT and CDR2 FQNNGV. V shed 0 bases and J 5 bases; nucleotides not matched to a gene: 7. CDR3 sequence (DNA): TGTGCCAGCAGCTTAGATCCTAGCGGGAGTCTAAACAATGAGCAGTTCTTC. Translating gives CASSLDPSGSLNNEQFF.

This chain joins TRBV10-3 and TRBJ1-5; TRBD1 matches 7 bases. The CDR3 is 15 residues long. Germline-derived CDR1 and CDR2 are ENHRY and SYGVKD. Trimming cost V 5 bases and J 0 bases; bases outside gene matches: 4. The CDR3 sequence is CAISTGTVSNQPQHF. CDR3 nucleotides: TGTGCCATCAGTACCGGGACAGTTAGCAATCAGCCCCAGCATTTT.

The CDR3 here is CASSPPTGMNTEAFF. As DNA, the CDR3 is TGTGCCAGCAGTCCCCCTACAGGTATGAACACTGAAGCTTTCTTT. The V and J genes are TRBV28 and TRBJ1-1, with D perhaps TRBD1 (5 bases). This CDR3 has 15 residues. The ends were cut back, 5 bases at V and 0 bases at J, with 13 bases in the middle. CDR1 MDHEN and CDR2 SYDVKM come from the germline V gene.

This chain joins TRBV5-1 and TRBJ1-2; 10 bases match TRBD1. Trimming cost V 5 bases and J 5 bases; bases outside gene matches: 12. The germline V gene has CDR1 SGHRS and CDR2 YFSETQ. The CDR3 totals 16 residues. The CDR3 reads CASRTNPTGGIYGYTF. The CDR3 DNA reads TGCGCCAGCAGAACCAACCCGACAGGGGGCATTTATGGCTACACCTTC.

J is TRBJ2-3 and V is TRBV28; 8 bases map to TRBD2. V shed 6 bases, J shed 9 bases, and the junction held 11 bases outside the gene matches. This CDR3 comprises 14 residues. The V gene's germline CDR1 is MDHEN and CDR2 SYDVKM. CDR3 sequence reads: CASSTTPGLGTQYF. The CDR3 DNA reads as TGTGCCAGCAGCACGACCCCGGGACTAGGGACGCAGTATTTT.

The rearrangement links TRBV2 to TRBJ2-3; D remains ambiguous. Deletions cut 8 bases from V and 0 bases from J, with 12 bases between. The CDR3 is made up of 14 amino acids. Germline-derived CDR1 and CDR2 are SNHLY and FYNNEI. CDR3 sequence: CASGGITSTDTQYF. The CDR3 nucleotides are TGTGCCAGCGGCGGAATTACTAGCACAGATACGCAGTATTTT.

The chain uses TRBV5-1 and TRBJ1-6; D is perhaps TRBD1 (5 bases). The CDR3 extends over 12 amino acids. V lost 0 bases to trimming and J lost 10 bases, with 5 bases between them. Germline CDR1 is SGHRS and CDR2 is YFSETQ. CDR3 in amino acids: CASSLEGSPLHF. Here the CDR3 DNA reads TGCGCCAGCAGCTTGGAGGGGTCACCCCTCCACTTT.

V usage is TRBV9 and J usage is TRBJ1-1; 12 bases align to TRBD1. Germline CDR1 reads SGDLS; CDR2 reads YYNGEE. The CDR3 runs 16 residues. The V segment lost 1 base and the J segment 4 bases; nucleotides outside the gene matches: 5. CDR3 sequence: CASSVYGTGGITEAFF. The CDR3 DNA reads TGTGCCAGCAGCGTATACGGGACAGGGGGCATCACTGAAGCTTTCTTT.

The chain is built from TRBV7-2 and TRBJ2-7, with 8 bases that match TRBD1. The germline CDR1 and CDR2 sequences are SGHTA and FQGNSA. This CDR3 spans 16 amino acids. The J segment lost 0 bases and the V segment lost 5 bases, leaving 9 bases of the junction unmatched. The CDR3 DNA reads TGTGCCAGCAGCCCATCCCTGGGACAGGCCTCCTACGAGCAGTACTTC. As protein: CASSPSLGQASYEQYF.